The 10 T cell receptor beta chains reported below all come from one sample, sequenced in a study of CDR3 diversity in severe acne. TCRdb ran MiXCR on the PCR reads and lists one entry per CDR3 protein. The table shows approximately 97,000 distinct CDR3 sequences, with more than 45% occurring only once. Sequencing was carried out using blood. Every receptor here comes from a male donor with acne.

V usage is TRBV11-1 and J usage is TRBJ1-5; D gene ambiguous. The CDR3 runs to 17 residues. Germline-derived CDR1 and CDR2 are SGHAT and FQDESV (reference sequence). The V end lost 2 bases, the J end lost 11 bases, and 25 bases lay between the germline ends. This CDR3 reads CASSLTAGQRETETQHF. The CDR3 bases are TGTGCCAGCAGCTTAACCGCCGGTCAGCGGGAGACGGAGACCCAGCATTTT.

The chain links TRBV11-2 to TRBJ2-7; maybe TRBD2 (5 bases). This CDR3 contains 13 residues. V shed 3 bases and J shed 3 bases, with 9 bases lying between them. Germline V gene sequence: CDR1 SGHAT, CDR2 FQNNGV. The CDR3 sequence: CASSFGESYEQYF. Here the CDR3 DNA reads TGTGCCAGCAGCTTCGGGGAGAGCTACGAGCAGTACTTC.

About this clonotype itself: The junction shows a germline mismatch at one end, possibly a read error. The V and J genes are TRBV7-9 and TRBJ1-1; D not certain. Germline V gene lookup returns CDR1 SEHNR and CDR2 FQNEAQ (reference sequence). This CDR3 has 12 residues. The CDR3 is CAGSLMSIEAFF. CDR3 in DNA: TGTGCCGGCAGCTTAATGTCAATTGAAGCTTTCTTT.

V is TRBV6-9 and J is TRBJ2-5; TRBD2 agrees at 10 bases. J was trimmed by 1 base and V by 4 bases; bases with no gene match: 9. In germline, CDR1 is MNHGY, CDR2 SVAAGI. The CDR3 contains 17 residues. The CDR3 reads CASSFQASGRFQETQYF. As DNA, the CDR3 is TGTGCCAGCAGTTTTCAGGCTAGCGGGAGATTCCAAGAGACCCAGTACTTC.

This clonotype was picked up many times. The V call is TRBV6-1, the J call TRBJ2-5; TRBD1 matches 8 bases. The CDR3 contains 16 residues. The germline V gene encodes CDR1 MNHNS and CDR2 SASEGT. V shed 6 bases, J shed 3 bases, and the junction held 12 bases outside the gene matches. CDR3 sequence (DNA): TGTGCCAGCAGGGGGTTCTATGGGACAGGTGAAGAGACCCAGTACTTC. This codes for CASRGFYGTGEETQYF.

CDR3: CASSIAPWGSGYTF. The CDR3 coding sequence is TGTGCCAGTAGTATCGCGCCCTGGGGGTCAGGCTACACCTTC. V is TRBV19 and J is TRBJ1-2, with D maybe TRBD1 (5 bases). Trimming stripped 3 bases from V and 8 bases from J, with 16 bases between. The CDR3 is made up of 14 amino acids. CDR1 is LNHDA, CDR2 SQIVND, per germline (reference sequence).

This clonotype was picked up a small number of times. A much larger clone lies one base from this, so it may be a read error. This chain joins TRBV20-1 and TRBJ2-7, with D perhaps given as TRBD1 or TRBD2 (5 bases each). Looked up from germline, CDR1 is DFQATT and CDR2 is SNEGSKA (reference sequence). Trimming took 4 bases from V and 0 from J, leaving 13 bases between them. The CDR3 contains 14 residues. The CDR3 DNA reads TGCAGTGCTATCCGAGGGGCGGGCTCCTACGAGCAGTACTTC. Residues: CSAIRGAGSYEQYF.

The chain combines TRBV29-1 with TRBJ1-2, with D possibly matching TRBD1 (5 bases). In germline, CDR1 is SQVTM, CDR2 ANQGSEA. Trimming took off 4 bases at V and 2 bases at J, with 14 bases between the two ends. This CDR3 spans 14 amino acids. CDR3 residues: CSVGHYDRNYGYTF. The CDR3 region has the DNA TGCAGCGTTGGTCATTACGACAGAAACTATGGCTACACCTTC.

This clonotype was counted many times. J is TRBJ2-2 and V is TRBV6-1, with D uncertain. CDR3 length: 12 residues. The germline gives CDR1 MNHNS, CDR2 SASEGT. V was shortened by 6 bases and J by 3 bases, with 5 bases between the two germline ends. The CDR3 coding sequence is TGTGCCAGCAGCCTCCACACCGGGGAGCTGTTTTTT. The encoded protein is CASSLHTGELFF.

The chain recombines TRBV29-1 with TRBJ1-2, with 7 bases lining up with TRBD1. The J segment lost 3 bases and the V segment lost 1 base, leaving 8 bases of the junction unmatched. CDR1 and CDR2 (germline): SQVTM, ANQGSEA. CDR3 length: 15 residues. CDR3 protein: CSVEGGDRADYGYTF. CDR3 DNA: TGCAGCGTTGAAGGGGGTGACAGGGCGGACTATGGCTACACCTTC.